These 30 T cell receptor beta chains were sequenced from one sample in a study of T-cell reconstitution after alpha-beta-depleted transplantation in children (dated by TCRdb to about 2016). On the study overall, not on this receptor specifically: Over the following months the frequencies of hyperexpanded clones went down, and after one year T-cell counts and TCRbeta diversity were mostly credited to newly produced T cells.

No cognate antigen is known for these TCRs. Library preparation employed PCR. The run used an Illumina HiSeq 2500. TCR library preparation used molecular barcoding, with unique molecular identifiers applied to normalize quantification of the TCRbeta repertoire. In TCRdb, the public reads were trimmed at Q25 with fastp and aligned with MiXCR, with productive beta chains retained. Rows with one shared CDR3 protein collapse into an entry with the most common genes and DNA. This sample has around 300,000 distinct CDR3 sequences in its table, and roughly 7.8% of those were observed once. The ten largest clones add up to around 10% of the sample. According to the study, the label for this sample's treatment or condition signals: allogeneic hematopoietic cell transplantation with graft depleted of TCRalphabeta T cells and CD19 B cells. The material was peripheral blood, obtained 360 days after TCRalphabeta/CD19-depleted stem cell transplant. The receptors originated from a female patient aged 2 to 10 who had a stem cell transplant for Fanconi anemia, so the T cells may come from the graft donor.

This clonotype was seen ten or more times. The chain combines TRBV7-9 with TRBJ2-7; TRBD1 is a possible D gene (5 bases). Germline V gene sequence: CDR1 SEHNR, CDR2 FQNEAQ (reference sequence). CDR3 length equals 13 residues. The V end was cut by 5 bases, the J end by 2 bases, with 10 bases between. CDR3 coding DNA: TGTGCCAGCAGCCACTGGGGCGCCTACGAGCAGTACTTC. Its translation is CASSHWGAYEQYF.

This clonotype has ten or more counts. The chain employs TRBV20-1 and TRBJ2-1, with 12 bases identical to TRBD2. Germline V gene data show CDR1 as DFQATT and CDR2 as SNEGSKA (reference sequence). The CDR3 has 17 residues. Trimming removed 1 base from V and 1 base from J; junction bases left unmatched: 5. Written as DNA, the CDR3 is TGCAGTGCTAGAGTAGCTAGCGGGGGGGCTTCCTACAATGAGCAGTTCTTC. The encoded protein is CSARVASGGASYNEQFF.

This clonotype was seen only a few times. The chain links TRBV7-3 to TRBJ2-1; no clear D. Germline-derived CDR1 and CDR2 are SGHTA and FQGTGA. Trimming stripped 0 bases from V and 6 bases from J, with 15 bases between. The CDR3 sequence is 16 residues long. The CDR3 nucleotides read TGTGCCAGCAGCTTAACGTCCTTAACTTGGGGCAATGAGCAGTTCTTC. It codes for CASSLTSLTWGNEQFF.

This clonotype has a handful of counts. The chain has TRBV5-6 and TRBJ1-1, with a tentative D call TRBD1 (5 bases). The CDR3 totals 13 residues. CDR1 and CDR2 (germline): SGHDT, YYEEEE. V was cut by 2 bases and J by 10 bases, with 15 bases left in between. CDR3 residues: CASSFGGSGRAFF. DNA of the CDR3: TGTGCCAGCAGCTTCGGGGGAAGCGGGAGAGCTTTCTTT.

Ten or more counts support this clonotype. The chain recombines TRBV6-5 with TRBJ2-7; 7 bases are shared with TRBD1. V was pared by 6 bases and J by 2 bases, with 4 bases of the junction left unmatched. Germline V CDR1 and CDR2: MNHEY, SVGAGI. The CDR3 runs to 13 residues. The DNA for the CDR3 is TGTGCCAGCAGCCTCGGGACAGCCTACGAGCAGTACTTC. Protein: CASSLGTAYEQYF.

In its sample, this clonotype was seen many times. The CDR3 coding sequence is TGCGCCAGCAGACTGCAGGGATTCAATGAGCAGTTCTTC. It translates to CASRLQGFNEQFF. The V gene is TRBV5-1, the J gene TRBJ2-1; a weak D match, TRBD1 (5 bases). Trimming removed 5 bases from V and 6 bases from J, with 12 bases in between. This CDR3 region has 13 residues. The V gene's germline CDR1 is SGHRS and CDR2 YFSETQ.

At least ten counts were recorded for this clonotype. V and J are TRBV7-9 and TRBJ1-5; D is unresolved. V lost 4 bases, J lost 4 bases, and 11 bases lay in between. The CDR3 runs 14 residues. Looked up from germline, CDR1 is SEHNR and CDR2 is FQNEAQ (reference sequence). This chain's CDR3 is CASSSGRSNQPQHF. CDR3 DNA sequence: TGTGCCAGCAGCTCCGGACGGAGTAATCAGCCCCAGCATTTT.

This clonotype was picked up many times. This chain links TRBV4-1 with TRBJ2-7; TRBD2 matches at 9 bases. The CDR3 runs 16 residues. Germline V gene sequence: CDR1 MGHRA, CDR2 YSYEKL. V shed 3 bases and J 0 bases; nucleotides not matched to a gene: 6. The CDR3: CASSQELAGYSYEQYF. CDR3 DNA: TGCGCCAGCAGCCAGGAACTAGCGGGTTACTCCTACGAGCAGTACTTC.

This clonotype was recorded at least ten times. The V and J genes are TRBV9 and TRBJ2-4; possibly TRBD2 for D (6 bases). The CDR3 is 14 amino acids. The germline V gene encodes CDR1 SGDLS and CDR2 YYNGEE. V was cut by 2 bases and J by 8 bases, with 14 bases left in between. The CDR3 nucleotides are TGTGCCAGCAGCGTCGGTAGCGGCCTTGACATTCAGTACTTC. Translating gives CASSVGSGLDIQYF.

This clonotype was seen ten or more times. The chain recombines TRBV6-5 with TRBJ2-3; D not certain. Germline CDR1 reads MNHEY; CDR2 reads SVGAGI. The CDR3 spans 14 residues. Trimming removed 4 bases from V and 6 bases from J, with 14 bases in between. The CDR3 loop reads CASSWNSSPDTQYF. The CDR3 DNA is TGTGCCAGCAGTTGGAACAGTTCCCCGGATACGCAGTATTTT.

To note about this clonotype: A read error is possible here, since a much larger clone lies one base away. The V gene is TRBV28, the J gene TRBJ1-1; the D gene is possibly TRBD1 (5 bases). Trimming pared 6 bases from V and 1 base from J, leaving 12 bases between. This CDR3 spans 14 amino acids. Per germline, CDR1 MDHEN and CDR2 SYDVKM. The CDR3, as DNA: TGTGCCAGCAGAACCGGGACTCAGAACACTGAAGCTTTCTTT. Encoded protein: CASRTGTQNTEAFF. The full variable domain, its missing parts supplied by reference TRBV28 and TRBJ1-1, is DVKVTQSSRYLVKRTGEKVFLECVQDMDHENMFWYRQDPGLGLRLIYFSYDVKMKEKGDIPEGYSVSREKKERFSLILESASTNQTSMYLCASRTGTQNTEAFFGQGTRLTVV.

In its sample, this clonotype was seen many times. The chain links TRBV20-1 to TRBJ2-7; 9 bases match TRBD2. The length of the CDR3 is 14 residues. V lost 1 base, J lost 2 bases, and 3 bases stayed unmatched. The V gene's germline CDR1 is DFQATT and CDR2 SNEGSKA (reference sequence). The CDR3 region has the DNA TGCAGTGCTAGAGGTGCGGGGGGGCCCTACGAGCAGTACTTC. Its translation is CSARGAGGPYEQYF.

This clonotype has at least ten counts. The chain couples TRBV5-1 to TRBJ2-1; TRBD2 matches at 14 bases. Germline lookup yields CDR1 SGHRS and CDR2 YFSETQ. The V and J ends lost 3 bases and 10 bases, in that order; junction bases with no gene match: 6. CDR3 length: 15 amino acids. CDR3 loop: CASSSPGTSGGEQFF. For the CDR3, the DNA is TGCGCCAGCAGCTCTCCCGGGACTAGCGGGGGAGAGCAGTTCTTC.

There are many counts of this clonotype. The chain joins TRBV6-2 or TRBV6-3 to TRBJ2-2; D is unclear. The V gene's germline CDR1 is MNHEY and CDR2 SVGEGT. This CDR3 spans 14 amino acids. Trimming pared 5 bases from V and 6 bases from J, leaving 13 bases between. As DNA, the CDR3 is TGTGCCAGCAGTCTTCAAAGCGTGTCCGGGGAGCTGTTTTTT. Its translation is CASSLQSVSGELFF.

This clonotype was seen ten or more times. The chain recombines TRBV5-1 with TRBJ2-3, with D hard to call. Germline V gene sequence: CDR1 SGHRS, CDR2 YFSETQ. V shed 3 bases and J shed 0 bases, with 11 bases lying between them. The CDR3 length is 15 residues. The CDR3 nucleotides are TGCGCCAGCAGCTCCCGGACGACTAGCACAGATACGCAGTATTTT. Amino acids: CASSSRTTSTDTQYF.

There are a few counts of this clonotype. The chain recombines TRBV7-8 with TRBJ1-5; no firm D call. CDR3 length: 18 amino acids. V lost 5 bases, J lost 2 bases, and 22 bases lay in between. The germline V gene encodes CDR1 SGHVS and CDR2 FQNEAQ. CDR3 sequence (DNA): TGTGCCAGCAGCCCTCGTCCCGGAAAGGTGGAGGGCAATCAGCCCCAGCATTTT. It yields the protein CASSPRPGKVEGNQPQHF.

This clonotype was counted many times. The chain uses TRBV12-3 or TRBV12-4 and TRBJ2-3; D remains ambiguous. V shed 10 bases and J shed 0 bases, with 11 bases lying between them. This CDR3 contains 13 residues. CDR3 coding DNA: TGTGCCATCCAGGTGATTAGCACAGATACGCAGTATTTT. It yields the protein CAIQVISTDTQYF.

The table lists this clonotype with a few counts. The chain links TRBV7-9 to TRBJ2-7, with 7 bases lining up with TRBD2. Unmatched junction bases numbered 4, after V lost 2 bases and J lost 0 bases. Germline V gene data show CDR1 as SEHNR and CDR2 as FQNEAQ (reference sequence). The CDR3 has 15 residues. The CDR3: CASSLSGTISYEQYF. The CDR3 DNA reads as TGTGCCAGCAGCTTAAGTGGGACTATCTCCTACGAGCAGTACTTC. The variable domain in full, completed from reference TRBV7-9 and TRBJ2-7, reads DTGVSQNPRHKITKRGQNVTFRCDPISEHNRLYWYRQTLGQGPEFLTYFQNEAQLEKSRLLSDRFSAERPKGSFSTLEIQRTEQGDSAMYLCASSLSGTISYEQYFGPGTRLTVT.

Only a few counts were recorded for this clonotype. The chain joins TRBV28 to TRBJ2-1, with a tentative D call TRBD2 (7 bases). The CDR3 covers 17 residues. V was cut by 7 bases and J by 1 base, with 20 bases left in between. Germline CDR1 reads MDHEN; CDR2 reads SYDVKM. The DNA for the CDR3 is TGTGCCAGCACTCCAAGAGGGGGGGGCGCTTCCTACAATGAGCAGTTCTTC. This codes for CASTPRGGGASYNEQFF.

This clonotype was observed at least ten times. V usage is TRBV20-1 and J usage is TRBJ1-2; possible D gene TRBD1, 5 bases. The ends were cut back, 3 bases at V and 2 bases at J, with 7 bases in the middle. This CDR3 has 12 amino acids. Per germline, CDR1 DFQATT and CDR2 SNEGSKA (reference sequence). The CDR3 DNA reads as TGCAGTGCTAGTGACAGAAACTATGGCTACACCTTC. Its protein is CSASDRNYGYTF.

This rearrangement joins TRBV27 to TRBJ1-4; D possibly corresponds to TRBD1 (5 bases). CDR1 is MNHEY and CDR2 is SMNVEV in the germline V gene (reference sequence). The germline V and J ends were trimmed by 2 bases and 0 bases, with 10 bases remaining between them. CDR3 length: 16 amino acids. The CDR3 loop reads CASSLTLGATNEKLFF. The CDR3 DNA reads as TGTGCCAGCAGTTTAACCTTGGGGGCAACTAATGAAAAACTGTTTTTT.

With respect to this clonotype: At one end the junction does not follow the germline gene, possibly because of a read error. V is TRBV2 and J is TRBJ2-7; D is unresolved. Germline values: CDR1 SNHLY, CDR2 FYNNEI. CDR3 length equals 10 residues. In DNA, the CDR3 is TGTGCCAGCAATGGCAGGAGTACTTCTTTC. This encodes CASNGRSTSF.

This clonotype was detected many times. The rearrangement links TRBV29-1 to TRBJ1-2; D is undetermined. The V gene's germline CDR1 is SQVTM and CDR2 ANQGSEA. Deletions cut 2 bases from V and 3 bases from J, with 7 bases between. CDR3 size: 12 residues. CDR3 loop: CSVETGDYGYTF. The CDR3, as DNA: TGCAGCGTTGAAACTGGGGACTATGGCTACACCTTC.

This clonotype was observed many times. The chain couples TRBV20-1 to TRBJ2-7; unclear D gene. V was trimmed by 0 bases and J by 4 bases, leaving 7 bases between them. Germline V gives CDR1 DFQATT, CDR2 SNEGSKA (reference sequence). CDR3 length: 12 residues. CDR3 bases: TGCAGTGCTAGAGATACGATATACGAGCAGTACGTC. This codes for CSARDTIYEQYV.

This clonotype was detected many times. The chain carries TRBV5-6 and TRBJ2-3; a possible D gene is TRBD2 (6 bases). V was cut by 0 bases and J by 0 bases, with 14 bases left in between. The CDR3 sequence is 17 residues long. The germline V gene has CDR1 SGHDT and CDR2 YYEEEE. The CDR3: CASSLEWAGTSTDTQYF. CDR3 coding DNA: TGTGCCAGCAGCTTGGAATGGGCAGGGACTAGCACAGATACGCAGTATTTT.

The chain couples TRBV28 to TRBJ2-1; D ambiguous. The V gene's germline CDR1 is MDHEN and CDR2 SYDVKM. With 6 bases removed from V and 4 bases from J, the gap between germline ends came to 19 bases. CDR3 length: 16 amino acids. CDR3 sequence reads: CASSPELFWDYNEQFF. In DNA form, the CDR3 reads TGTGCCAGCAGCCCCGAGTTATTCTGGGATTACAATGAGCAGTTCTTC.

Many counts were recorded for this clonotype. The V gene is TRBV29-1, the J gene TRBJ2-7, with 8 nucleotides matching TRBD2. Unmatched junction bases numbered 9, after V lost 6 bases and J lost 5 bases. Per the germline V gene, CDR1 is SQVTM and CDR2 is ANQGSEA. The CDR3 runs to 13 residues. This CDR3 is CSVAGLEGDEQYF. DNA of the CDR3: TGCAGCGTGGCGGGACTAGAGGGGGACGAGCAGTACTTC.

In its sample, this clonotype was seen many times. V and J are TRBV9 and TRBJ2-7; 7 bases are a match to TRBD1. Trimming took 0 bases from V and 3 from J; bases not matched to a gene: 3. Per the germline V gene, CDR1 is SGDLS and CDR2 is YYNGEE. The CDR3 contains 14 residues. The CDR3 nucleotides are TGTGCCAGCAGCGTAGGGGACAGCCTCTACGAGCAGTACTTC. Residues: CASSVGDSLYEQYF.

This clonotype has at least ten counts. The CDR3 loop is CASSGGLAWETQYF. In DNA form, the CDR3 reads TGTGCCAGCAGCGGGGGGCTAGCTTGGGAGACCCAGTACTTC. The chain joins TRBV9 to TRBJ2-5; perhaps TRBD1 as D (6 bases). Trimming left V 3 bases short and J 5 bases short, with 14 bases between. This CDR3 is 14 amino acids long. Germline V gene data show CDR1 as SGDLS and CDR2 as YYNGEE.

This clonotype was seen ten or more times. The rearrangement uses TRBV5-1 and TRBJ2-7; TRBD2 is a possible D gene (6 bases). Per germline, CDR1 SGHRS and CDR2 YFSETQ. The V gene lost 0 bases and the J gene lost 3 bases, with 13 bases spanning the gap. CDR3 length: 15 residues. CDR3 sequence: CASSLGDSPYYEQYF. CDR3 DNA sequence: TGCGCCAGCAGCTTGGGGGACTCCCCATACTACGAGCAGTACTTC.